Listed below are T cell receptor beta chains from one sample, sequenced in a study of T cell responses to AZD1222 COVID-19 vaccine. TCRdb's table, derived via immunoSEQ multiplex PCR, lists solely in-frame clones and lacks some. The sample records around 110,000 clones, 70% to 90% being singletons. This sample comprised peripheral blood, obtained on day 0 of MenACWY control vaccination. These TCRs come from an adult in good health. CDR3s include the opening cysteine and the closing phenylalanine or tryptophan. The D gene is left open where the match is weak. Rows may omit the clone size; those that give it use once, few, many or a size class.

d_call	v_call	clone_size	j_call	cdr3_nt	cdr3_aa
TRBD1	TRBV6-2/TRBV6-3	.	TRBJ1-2	TGTGCCAGCAGTTACCGGACAGGTCGGGGCTACACCTTC	CASSYRTGRGYTF
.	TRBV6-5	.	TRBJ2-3	TGTGCCAGCCGGGCGGGGATAACAGATACGCAGTATTTT	CASRAGITDTQYF
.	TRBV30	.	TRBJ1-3	TGTGCCTGGAGTCGAGGGGTCTCTGGAAACACCATATATTTT	CAWSRGVSGNTIYF
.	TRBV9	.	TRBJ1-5	TGTGCCAGCAGTGGGGGGGACAACCGTAATCAGCCCCAGCATTTT	CASSGGDNRNQPQHF
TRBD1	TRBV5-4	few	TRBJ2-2	TGTGCCAGCAGCCTACAGGCAGGGGGCCCTAGCGGGGAGCTGTTTTTT	CASSLQAGGPSGELFF
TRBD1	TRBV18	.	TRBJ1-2	TGTGCCAGCTCGAGGGGACAGGGGTACACTAACTATGGCTACACCTTC	CASSRGQGYTNYGYTF
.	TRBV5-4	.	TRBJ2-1	TGTGCCAGCAGCCGGGTCGGGACTCGTTACAATGAGCAGTTCTTC	CASSRVGTRYNEQFF
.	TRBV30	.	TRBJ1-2	TGTGCTTACGCGGGGGGGCGCGGGTATGGCTACACCTTC	CAYAGGRGYGYTF
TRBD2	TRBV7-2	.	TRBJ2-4	TGTGCCAGCAGTCACGGGACTAGCGGGGGGGAAAACATTCAGTACTTC	CASSHGTSGGENIQYF
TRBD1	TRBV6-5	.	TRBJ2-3	TGTGCCAGCGCTCCGCAGGGGGCGAGAGATACGCAGTATTTT	CASAPQGARDTQYF
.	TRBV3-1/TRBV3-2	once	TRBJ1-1	TGTGCCAGCGGAAATGTGGGGACTGAAGCTTTCTTT	CASGNVGTEAFF
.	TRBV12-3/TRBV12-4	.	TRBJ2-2	TGTGCCAGCCGCCTAGACACCGGGGAGCTGTTTTTT	CASRLDTGELFF
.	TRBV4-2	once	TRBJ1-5	TGTGCCAGCAGCCAAGAAACAGGGAGGAATCAGCCCCAGCATTTT	CASSQETGRNQPQHF
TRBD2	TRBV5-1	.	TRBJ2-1	TGCGCCAGCAGCTTCGGGCGACTAGCGGGGGTTTTACCGTTCTTC	CASSFGRLAGVLPFF
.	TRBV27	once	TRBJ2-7	TGTGCCAGCACGGGAGAAAACTCCTACGAGCAGTACTTC	CASTGENSYEQYF
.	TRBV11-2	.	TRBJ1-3	TGTGCCAGCAGCTTGGGCGTCTCTGGAAACACCATATATTTT	CASSLGVSGNTIYF
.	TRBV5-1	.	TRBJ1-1	TGCGCCAGCAGCTCCGAGAGTTCGGTGACTGAAGCTTTCTTT	CASSSESSVTEAFF